A single sample is the source of the 8 T cell receptor beta chains below, sequenced in a study of blood T cell repertoires in COVID-19. Here immunoSEQ multiplex PCR was the method, and the copy in TCRdb shows in-frame clones only, minus some. This sample has some 160,000 clones, with 80% to 90% found just once. The sequencing input was peripheral blood. The receptor source for this set is a man in his sixties with acute or convalescent COVID-19.

For the CDR3, the DNA is TGTGCCAGCAGCTTAGCAGGGTCAGAATACAATGAGCAGTTCTTC. This sequence encodes CASSLAGSEYNEQFF. This chain uses TRBV11-3 with TRBJ2-1; TRBD1 is a possible D gene (5 bases). CDR3 length: 15 residues. V was trimmed by 1 base and J by 4 bases, leaving 11 bases between them. CDR1 and CDR2 from the germline V gene are SGHNT and YENEEA.

The rearrangement joins TRBV2 to TRBJ2-1; 7 bases align to TRBD2. The CDR3 is 13 residues long. The germline CDR1 and CDR2 sequences are SNHLY and FYNNEI. V was pared by 8 bases and J by 3 bases, with 4 bases of the junction left unmatched. The CDR3 reads CASCAGDYNEQFF. DNA of the CDR3: TGTGCCAGCTGTGCGGGGGACTACAATGAGCAGTTCTTC.

This clone was recorded once. The CDR3 loop reads CATSRPPTGLYNEQFF. The CDR3 coding sequence is TGTGCCACCAGCAGACCTCCGACAGGCTTGTACAATGAGCAGTTCTTC. The rearrangement joins TRBV15 to TRBJ2-1, with a tentative D call TRBD1 (6 bases). The CDR3 is 16 amino acids. V shed 2 bases and J shed 4 bases, with 15 bases lying between them. The V gene's germline CDR1 is LNHNV and CDR2 YYDKDF (reference sequence).

J is TRBJ1-1 and V is TRBV9, with a possible D match to TRBD1 (5 bases). Trimming removed 0 bases from V and 4 bases from J, with 10 bases in between. Per the germline V gene, CDR1 is SGDLS and CDR2 is YYNGEE. CDR3 length equals 14 residues. The CDR3 loop is CASSVVRGSTEAFF. CDR3 DNA: TGTGCCAGCAGCGTAGTACGGGGGAGCACTGAAGCTTTCTTT.

The rearrangement links TRBV19 to TRBJ1-6; no definite D call. V lost 9 bases and J 0 bases, leaving 9 bases between the germline ends. CDR1 LNHDA and CDR2 SQIVND come from the germline V gene (reference sequence). This CDR3 is built from 14 residues. The CDR3 DNA is TGTGCCAGCGGTTCGGGCTCCTATAATTCACCCCTCCACTTT. This gives the protein CASGSGSYNSPLHF.

V is TRBV6-2 or TRBV6-3 and J is TRBJ1-5, with a weak D call TRBD1 (6 bases). CDR1 is MNHEY and CDR2 is SVGEGT in the germline V gene. Trimming removed 6 bases from V and 7 bases from J, with 16 bases in between. The CDR3 has 14 residues. The CDR3 sequence: CASSLKGTRQPQHF. The CDR3 bases are TGTGCCAGCAGCCTCAAGGGGACAAGGCAGCCCCAGCATTTT.

CDR3 sequence reads: CASSVAGADEQFF. In DNA form, the CDR3 reads TGTGCCAGCAGCGTTGCGGGGGCCGATGAGCAGTTCTTC. The rearrangement uses TRBV9 and TRBJ2-1, with D perhaps matching TRBD2 (7 bases). Trimming pared 2 bases from V and 8 bases from J, leaving 11 bases between. The germline CDR1 and CDR2 sequences are SGDLS and YYNGEE. The CDR3 covers 13 residues. The full variable domain, with the rest looked up from reference TRBV9 and TRBJ2-1, is DSGVTQTPKHLITATGQRVTLRCSPRSGDLSVYWYQQSLDQGLQFLIQYYNGEERAKGNILERFSAQQFPDLHSELNLSSLELGDSALYFCASSVAGADEQFFGPGTRLTVL.

This chain joins TRBV25-1 and TRBJ2-6; 9 nucleotides match TRBD1. CDR1 and CDR2 from the germline V gene are MGHDK and SYGVNS. The ends lost 5 bases at V and 3 bases at J; junction bases unmatched: 5. This CDR3 is built from 16 residues. CDR3 bases: TGTGCCAGCAGTACGACAGGGGGGCGTGGGGCCAACGTCCTGACTTTC. Translating gives CASSTTGGRGANVLTF.